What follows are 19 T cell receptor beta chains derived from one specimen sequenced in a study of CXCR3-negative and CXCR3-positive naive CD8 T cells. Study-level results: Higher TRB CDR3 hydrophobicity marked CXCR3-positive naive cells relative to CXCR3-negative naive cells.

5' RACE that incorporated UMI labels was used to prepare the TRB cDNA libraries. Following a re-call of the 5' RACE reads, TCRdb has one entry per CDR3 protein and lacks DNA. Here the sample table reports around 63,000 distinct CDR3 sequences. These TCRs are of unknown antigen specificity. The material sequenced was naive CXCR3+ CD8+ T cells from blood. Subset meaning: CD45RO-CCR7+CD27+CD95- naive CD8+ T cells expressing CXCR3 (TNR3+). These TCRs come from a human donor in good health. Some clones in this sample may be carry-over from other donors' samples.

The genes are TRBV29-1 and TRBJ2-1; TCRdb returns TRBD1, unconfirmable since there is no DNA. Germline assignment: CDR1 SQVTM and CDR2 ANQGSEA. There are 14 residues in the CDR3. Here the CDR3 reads CSVEDGDIYNEQFF.

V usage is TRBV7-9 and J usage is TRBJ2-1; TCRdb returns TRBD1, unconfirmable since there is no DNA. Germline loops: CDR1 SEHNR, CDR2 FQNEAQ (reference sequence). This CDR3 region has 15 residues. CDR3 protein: CASSTRDRPDPEQFF.

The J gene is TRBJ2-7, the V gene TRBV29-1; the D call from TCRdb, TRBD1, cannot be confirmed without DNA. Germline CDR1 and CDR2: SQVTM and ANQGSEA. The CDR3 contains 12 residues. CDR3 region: CSVEDRDGEQYF.

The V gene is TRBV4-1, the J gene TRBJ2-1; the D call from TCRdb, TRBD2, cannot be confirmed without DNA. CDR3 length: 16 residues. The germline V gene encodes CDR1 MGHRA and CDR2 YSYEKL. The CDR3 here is CASSQDRGGPYNEQFF.

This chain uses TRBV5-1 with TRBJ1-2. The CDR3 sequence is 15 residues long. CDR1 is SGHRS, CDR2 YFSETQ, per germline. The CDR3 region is CASSLGADSNYGYTF.

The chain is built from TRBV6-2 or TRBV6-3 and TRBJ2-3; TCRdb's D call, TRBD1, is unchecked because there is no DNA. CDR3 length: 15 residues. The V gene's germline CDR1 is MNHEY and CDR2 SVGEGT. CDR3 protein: CAGSGGEKVTDTQYF.

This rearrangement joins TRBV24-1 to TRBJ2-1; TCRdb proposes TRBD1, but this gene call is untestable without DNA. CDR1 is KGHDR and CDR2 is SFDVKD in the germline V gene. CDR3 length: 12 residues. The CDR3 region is CATRADRGGQFF.

This CDR3 is CSARDWQGGNEQFF. The V gene is TRBV20-1, the J gene TRBJ2-1; absent DNA, TCRdb's TRBD2 call cannot be checked. There are 14 residues in the CDR3. CDR1 and CDR2 (germline): DFQATT, SNEGSKA (reference sequence).

The CDR3 loop reads CSVKPGLEPGELFF. The rearrangement uses TRBV29-1 and TRBJ2-2; TCRdb's assignment of TRBD2 cannot be checked, as there is no DNA. This CDR3 has 14 residues. Per the germline V gene, CDR1 is SQVTM and CDR2 is ANQGSEA.

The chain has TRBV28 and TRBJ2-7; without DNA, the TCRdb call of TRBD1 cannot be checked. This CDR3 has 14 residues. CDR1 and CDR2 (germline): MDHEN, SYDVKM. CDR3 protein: CASSLPGARNEQYF.

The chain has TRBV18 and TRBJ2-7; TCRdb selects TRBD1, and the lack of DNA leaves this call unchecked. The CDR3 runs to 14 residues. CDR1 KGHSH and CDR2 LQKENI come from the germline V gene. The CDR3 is CASSPPGTGYEQYF.

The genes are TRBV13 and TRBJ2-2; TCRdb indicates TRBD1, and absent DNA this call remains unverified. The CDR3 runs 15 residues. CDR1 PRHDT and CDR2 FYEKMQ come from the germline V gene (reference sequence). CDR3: CASSKRGDISGELFF.

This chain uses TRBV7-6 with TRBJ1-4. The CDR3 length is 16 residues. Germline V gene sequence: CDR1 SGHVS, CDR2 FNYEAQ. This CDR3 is CASSLTLPWGDEKLFF. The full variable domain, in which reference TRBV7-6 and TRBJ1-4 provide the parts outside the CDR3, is GAGVSQSPRYKVTKRGQDVALRCDPISGHVSLYWYRQALGQGPEFLTYFNYEAQQDKSGLPNDRFSAERPEGSISTLTIQRTEQRDSAMYRCASSLTLPWGDEKLFFGSGTQLSVL.

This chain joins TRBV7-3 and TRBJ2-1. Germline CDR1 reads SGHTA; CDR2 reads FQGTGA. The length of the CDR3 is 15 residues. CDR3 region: CASSPRLGKYNEQFF. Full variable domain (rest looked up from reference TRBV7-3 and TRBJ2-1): GAGVSQTPSNKVTEKGKYVELRCDPISGHTALYWYRQSLGQGPEFLIYFQGTGAADDSGLPNDRFFAVRPEGSVSTLKIQRTERGDSAVYLCASSPRLGKYNEQFFGPGTRLTVL.

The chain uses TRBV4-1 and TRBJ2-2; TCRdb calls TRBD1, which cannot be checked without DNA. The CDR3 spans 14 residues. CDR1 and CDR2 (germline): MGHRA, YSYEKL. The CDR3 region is CASSQDTGPGELFF.

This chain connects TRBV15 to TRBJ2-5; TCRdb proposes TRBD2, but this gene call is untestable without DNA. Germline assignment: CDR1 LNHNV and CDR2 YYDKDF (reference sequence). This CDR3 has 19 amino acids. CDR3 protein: CATSRPFIGTSGDQETQYF.

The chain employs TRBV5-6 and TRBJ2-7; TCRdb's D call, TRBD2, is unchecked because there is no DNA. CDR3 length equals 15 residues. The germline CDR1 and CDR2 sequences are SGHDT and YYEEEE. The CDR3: CASSSGLAGSYEQYF.

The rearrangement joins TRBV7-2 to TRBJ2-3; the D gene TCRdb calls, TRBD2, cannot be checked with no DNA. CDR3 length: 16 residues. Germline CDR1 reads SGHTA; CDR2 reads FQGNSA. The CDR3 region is CASSLGLAGSTDTQYF.

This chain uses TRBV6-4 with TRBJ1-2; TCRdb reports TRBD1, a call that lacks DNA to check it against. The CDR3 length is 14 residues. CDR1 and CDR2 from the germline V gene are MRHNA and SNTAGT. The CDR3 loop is CASSDSTGSYGYTF.